A single sample gave rise to the 3 T cell receptor beta chains below, sequenced in a study of shared clonotypes between healthy human individuals. CD45RO negativity and positive selection for CCR7 defined naive CD8 cells, a population that excluded terminally differentiated effector memory CD45RA+ cells. Method: immunoSEQ multiplex PCR; TCRdb's copy keeps in-frame clones and lacks some. This sample carries millions of clones, just under 95% of them seen once, and the ten largest clones take 0.9% to 1.4%. Material for sequencing was naive CD8+ T cells sorted from blood. The source of these receptors is a man younger than 35 in good health.

The chain couples TRBV4-1 to TRBJ1-2; D might be TRBD1 (5 bases). Germline V gene sequence: CDR1 MGHRA, CDR2 YSYEKL. CDR3 length: 17 amino acids. Trimming cost V 0 bases and J 6 bases, with 20 bases left between them. The CDR3 loop reads CASSQDLPAGWGDGYTF. The CDR3 nucleotides are TGCGCCAGCAGCCAAGATCTTCCCGCAGGGTGGGGAGATGGCTACACCTTC.

The gene calls are TRBV6-5 and TRBJ2-3; 11 bases map to TRBD2. Germline CDR1 is MNHEY and CDR2 is SVGAGI. Trimming removed 6 bases from V and 6 bases from J; junction bases left unmatched: 8. The CDR3 is 15 amino acids. CDR3 region: CASSGTSGKGDTQYF. The CDR3 DNA reads as TGTGCCAGCAGCGGGACTAGCGGAAAAGGGGATACGCAGTATTTT.

This clone was recorded only once. V is TRBV27 and J is TRBJ2-7, with TRBD1 identical over 10 bases. The ends lost 8 bases at V and 5 bases at J; junction bases unmatched: 9. Germline V CDR1 and CDR2: MNHEY, SMNVEV (reference sequence). The CDR3 runs 14 residues. The CDR3 nucleotides read TGTGCCAGCCGGCCGCCGACAGGGGGCCACGAGCAGTACTTC. This codes for CASRPPTGGHEQYF.